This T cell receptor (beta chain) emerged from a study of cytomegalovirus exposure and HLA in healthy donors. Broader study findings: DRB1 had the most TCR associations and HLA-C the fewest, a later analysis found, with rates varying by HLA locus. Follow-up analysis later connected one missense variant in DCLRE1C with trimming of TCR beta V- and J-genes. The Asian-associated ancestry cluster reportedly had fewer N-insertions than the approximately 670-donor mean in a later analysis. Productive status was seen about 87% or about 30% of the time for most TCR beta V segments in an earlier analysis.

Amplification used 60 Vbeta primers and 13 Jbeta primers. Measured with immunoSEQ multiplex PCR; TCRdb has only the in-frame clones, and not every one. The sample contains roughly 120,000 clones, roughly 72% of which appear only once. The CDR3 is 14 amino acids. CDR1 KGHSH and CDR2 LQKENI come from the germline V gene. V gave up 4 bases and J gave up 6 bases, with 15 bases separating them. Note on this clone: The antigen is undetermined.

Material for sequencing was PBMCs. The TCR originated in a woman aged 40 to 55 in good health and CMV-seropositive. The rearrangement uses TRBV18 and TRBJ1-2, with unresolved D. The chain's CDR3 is CASSLSAGRDGYTF. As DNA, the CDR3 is TGTGCCAGCTCACTTTCGGCGGGTAGGGATGGCTACACCTTC.